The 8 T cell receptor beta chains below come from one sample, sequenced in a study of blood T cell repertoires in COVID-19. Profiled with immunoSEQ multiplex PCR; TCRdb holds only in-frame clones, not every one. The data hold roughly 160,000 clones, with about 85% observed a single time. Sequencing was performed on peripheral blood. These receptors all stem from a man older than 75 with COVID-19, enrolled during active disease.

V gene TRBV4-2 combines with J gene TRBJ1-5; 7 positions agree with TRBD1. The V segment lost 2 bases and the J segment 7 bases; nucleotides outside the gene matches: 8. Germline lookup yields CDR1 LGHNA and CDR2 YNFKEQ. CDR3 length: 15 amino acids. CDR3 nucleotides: TGTGCCAGCAGCCAATGGGGCAGGGGGGACCAGCCCCAGCATTTT. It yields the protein CASSQWGRGDQPQHF.

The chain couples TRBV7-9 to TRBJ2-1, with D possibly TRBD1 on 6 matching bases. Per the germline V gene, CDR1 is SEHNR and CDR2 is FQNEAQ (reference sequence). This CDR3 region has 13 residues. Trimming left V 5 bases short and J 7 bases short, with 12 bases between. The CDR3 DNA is TGTGCCAGCAGCGGGGCAGGGGTGAATGAGCAGTTCTTC. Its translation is CASSGAGVNEQFF.

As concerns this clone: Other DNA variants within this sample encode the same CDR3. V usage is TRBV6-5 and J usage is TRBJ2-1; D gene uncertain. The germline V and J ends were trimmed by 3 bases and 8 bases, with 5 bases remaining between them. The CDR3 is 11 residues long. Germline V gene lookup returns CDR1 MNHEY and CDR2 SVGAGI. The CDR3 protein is CASSYIDEQFF. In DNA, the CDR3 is TGTGCCAGCAGTTATATCGATGAGCAGTTCTTC.

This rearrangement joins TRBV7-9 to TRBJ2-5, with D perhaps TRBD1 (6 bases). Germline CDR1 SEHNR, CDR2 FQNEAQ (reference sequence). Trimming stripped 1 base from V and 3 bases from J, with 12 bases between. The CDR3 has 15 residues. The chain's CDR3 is CASSLGDRQKETQYF. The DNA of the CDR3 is TGTGCCAGCAGCTTAGGAGACAGGCAAAAAGAGACCCAGTACTTC.

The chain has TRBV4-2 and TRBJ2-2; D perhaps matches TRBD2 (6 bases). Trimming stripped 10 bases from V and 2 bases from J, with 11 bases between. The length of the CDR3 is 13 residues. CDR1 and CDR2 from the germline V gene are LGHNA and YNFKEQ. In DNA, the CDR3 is TGTGCCATCGGGGACTCCAACACCGGGGAGCTGTTTTTT. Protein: CAIGDSNTGELFF.

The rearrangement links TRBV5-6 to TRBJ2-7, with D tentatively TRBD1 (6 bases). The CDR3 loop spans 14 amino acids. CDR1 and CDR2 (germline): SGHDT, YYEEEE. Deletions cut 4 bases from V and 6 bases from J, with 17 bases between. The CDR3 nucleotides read TGTGCCAGCAGCCCTACAGGGTTGGGACGCGAGCAGTACTTC. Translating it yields CASSPTGLGREQYF.

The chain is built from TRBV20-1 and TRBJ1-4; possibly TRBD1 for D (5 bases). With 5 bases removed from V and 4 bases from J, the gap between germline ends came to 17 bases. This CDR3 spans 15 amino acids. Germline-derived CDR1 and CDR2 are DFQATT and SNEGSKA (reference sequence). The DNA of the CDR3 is TGCAGTGCTGGTGTTTCAGGGACTTTTAATGAAAAACTGTTTTTT. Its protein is CSAGVSGTFNEKLFF.

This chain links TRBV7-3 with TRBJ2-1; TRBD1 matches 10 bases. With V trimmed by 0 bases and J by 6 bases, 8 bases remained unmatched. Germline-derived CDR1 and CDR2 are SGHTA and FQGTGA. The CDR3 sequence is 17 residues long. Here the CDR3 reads CASSLTSRTGGSNEQFF. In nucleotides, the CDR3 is TGTGCCAGCAGCTTAACGTCAAGGACAGGGGGTTCCAATGAGCAGTTCTTC. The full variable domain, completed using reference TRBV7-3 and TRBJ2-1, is GAGVSQTPSNKVTEKGKYVELRCDPISGHTALYWYRQSLGQGPEFLIYFQGTGAADDSGLPNDRFFAVRPEGSVSTLKIQRTERGDSAVYLCASSLTSRTGGSNEQFFGPGTRLTVL.